The source of this T cell receptor (beta chain) is a study of neurological immune-mediated disorders. This clonotype has ten or more counts. The antigen is undetermined. Notes on the study in general: Multiple sclerosis was found to have the least TCR clonal expansion, below healthy controls, and HTLV-1-associated myelopathy the most.

Time point given: longitudinal time-point 3. The cDNA was generated through 5'RACE incorporating 10-nucleotide random UMIs. From 15-18 subjects, over 190 million TCR-beta sequences were obtained in each sequencing run. Via MiXCR, TCRdb re-called the 5' RACE reads, giving one row per CDR3 protein. The sample records about 99,000 distinct CDR3 sequences, approximately 11% being singletons. Germline V gene lookup returns CDR1 SGHRS and CDR2 YFSETQ. This CDR3 has 14 amino acids. J lost 5 bases, V lost 4 bases, and 7 bases had no gene match. The sample was PBMCs. The receptor was isolated from a female donor with HTLV-1-associated myelopathy (HAM/TSP). V and J are TRBV5-1 and TRBJ2-7; 9 bases match TRBD1. CDR3 nucleotides: TGCGCCAGCAGCACAGGACAGGGGAGCGACGAGCAGTACTTC. This translates into CASSTGQGSDEQYF.